This T cell receptor beta chain was sequenced for a study of blood T cell repertoires in COVID-19. The overall study: Specimens from acute and convalescent COVID-19 originated in the United States, Italy and Spain. Nucleic acid was either cDNA or gDNA, and it came from T cells, B-cell-depleted T cells, or PBMCs.

Trimming removed 4 bases from V and 3 bases from J; junction bases left unmatched: 5. Germline CDR1 is SGHRS and CDR2 is YFSETQ. This CDR3 has 14 residues. Original handling: Amplification from reference gene primers served as the basis for estimated nucleated cell counts. Sequenced by immunoSEQ multiplex PCR; TCRdb stores in-frame clones only, minus some. V and J calls plus clone size are reproduced from that table; the DNA served to infer D and trimming. The profile covers 270,000 or so clones, with around 89% appearing a single time and about 4.6% taken by the ten largest. The V gene is TRBV5-1, the J gene TRBJ2-5; 8 bases match TRBD1. The receptor comes from a man between 35 and 55 years old with acute or convalescent COVID-19. The source material was peripheral blood. CDR3 protein: CASSPGQVKETQYF. In nucleotides, the CDR3 is TGCGCCAGCAGCCCGGGACAGGTAAAAGAGACCCAGTACTTC.